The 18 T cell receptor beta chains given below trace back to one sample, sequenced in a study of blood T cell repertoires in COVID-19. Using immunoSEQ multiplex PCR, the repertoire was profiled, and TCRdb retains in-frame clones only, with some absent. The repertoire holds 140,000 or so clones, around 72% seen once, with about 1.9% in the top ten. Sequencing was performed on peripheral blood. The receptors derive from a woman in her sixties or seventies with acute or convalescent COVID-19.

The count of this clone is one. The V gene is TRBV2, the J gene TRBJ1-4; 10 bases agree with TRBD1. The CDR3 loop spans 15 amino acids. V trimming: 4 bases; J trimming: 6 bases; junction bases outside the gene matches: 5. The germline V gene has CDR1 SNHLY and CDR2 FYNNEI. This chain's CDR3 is CASSGTGGKDEKLFF. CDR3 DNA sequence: TGTGCCAGCAGTGGGACAGGGGGGAAGGATGAAAAACTGTTTTTT.

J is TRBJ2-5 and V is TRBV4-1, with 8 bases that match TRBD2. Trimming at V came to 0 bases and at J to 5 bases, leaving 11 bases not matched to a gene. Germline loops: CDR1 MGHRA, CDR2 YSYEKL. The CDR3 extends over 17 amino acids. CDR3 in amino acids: CASSQDRGAKRGETQYF. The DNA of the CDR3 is TGCGCCAGCAGCCAAGATAGGGGAGCTAAGCGGGGGGAGACCCAGTACTTC.

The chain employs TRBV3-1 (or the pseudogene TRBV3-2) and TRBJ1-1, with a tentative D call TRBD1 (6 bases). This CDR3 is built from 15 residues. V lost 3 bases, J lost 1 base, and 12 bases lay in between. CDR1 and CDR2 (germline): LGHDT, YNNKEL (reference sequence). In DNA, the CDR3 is TGTGCCAGCAGCCACGGACAGAAAAAGAACACTGAAGCTTTCTTT. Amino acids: CASSHGQKKNTEAFF.

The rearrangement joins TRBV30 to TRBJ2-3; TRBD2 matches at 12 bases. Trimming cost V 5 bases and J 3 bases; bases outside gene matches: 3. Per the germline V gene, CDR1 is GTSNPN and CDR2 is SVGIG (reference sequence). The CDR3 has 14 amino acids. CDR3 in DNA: TGTGCCTGGGGGACTAGCGGGTTTACAGATACGCAGTATTTT. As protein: CAWGTSGFTDTQYF. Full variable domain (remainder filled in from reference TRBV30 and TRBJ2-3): SQTIHQWPATLVQPVGSPLSLECTVEGTSNPNLYWYRQAAGRGLQLLFYSVGIGQISSEVPQNLSASRPQDRQFILSSKKLLLSDSGFYLCAWGTSGFTDTQYFGPGTRLTVL.

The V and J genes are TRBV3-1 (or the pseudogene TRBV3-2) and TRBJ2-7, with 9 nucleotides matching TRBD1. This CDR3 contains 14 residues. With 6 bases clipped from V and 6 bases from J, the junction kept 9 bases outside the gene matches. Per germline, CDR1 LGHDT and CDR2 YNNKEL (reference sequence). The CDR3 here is CASRSTGGAAEQYF. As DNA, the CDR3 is TGTGCCAGCAGATCTACAGGGGGCGCGGCCGAGCAGTACTTC.

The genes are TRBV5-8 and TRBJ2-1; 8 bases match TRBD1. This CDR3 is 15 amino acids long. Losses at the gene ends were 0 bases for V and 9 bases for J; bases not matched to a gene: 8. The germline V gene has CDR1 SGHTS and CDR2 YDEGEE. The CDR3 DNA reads TGTGCCAGCAGCTTGGGAGGACAGGGCTCCGGTGAGCAGTTCTTC. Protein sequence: CASSLGGQGSGEQFF.

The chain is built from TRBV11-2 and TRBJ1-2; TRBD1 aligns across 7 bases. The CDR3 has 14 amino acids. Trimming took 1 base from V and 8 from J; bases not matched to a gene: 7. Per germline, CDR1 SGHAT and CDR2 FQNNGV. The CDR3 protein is CASSLGPSGGGYTF. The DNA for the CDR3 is TGTGCCAGCAGCTTAGGCCCGTCAGGGGGAGGCTACACCTTC. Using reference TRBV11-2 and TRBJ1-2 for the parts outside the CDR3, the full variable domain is EAGVAQSPRYKIIEKRQSVAFWCNPISGHATLYWYQQILGQGPKLLIQFQNNGVVDDSQLPKDRFSAERLKGVDSTLKIQPAKLEDSAVYLCASSLGPSGGGYTFGSGTRLTVV.

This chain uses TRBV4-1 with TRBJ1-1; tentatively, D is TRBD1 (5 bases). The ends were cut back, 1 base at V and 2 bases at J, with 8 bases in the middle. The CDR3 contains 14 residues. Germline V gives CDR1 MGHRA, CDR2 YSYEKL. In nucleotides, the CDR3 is TGCGCCAGCAGCCAAGGGCAGGGAAACACTGAAGCTTTCTTT. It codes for CASSQGQGNTEAFF.

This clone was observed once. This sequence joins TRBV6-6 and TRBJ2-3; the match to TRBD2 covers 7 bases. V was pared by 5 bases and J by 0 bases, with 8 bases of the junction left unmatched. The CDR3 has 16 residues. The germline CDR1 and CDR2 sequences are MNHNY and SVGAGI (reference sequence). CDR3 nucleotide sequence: TGTGCCAGCAGTGTCGGACTAGAGTATAGCACAGATACGCAGTATTTT. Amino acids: CASSVGLEYSTDTQYF.

The CDR3 DNA reads TGCGCCAGCAGCCAAGTCCTAGCGGGAACGCTGGAGCAGTACTTC. Protein: CASSQVLAGTLEQYF. The rearrangement uses TRBV4-1 and TRBJ2-7, with 9 bases aligning to TRBD2. The trim removed 1 base at V and 7 bases at J, leaving 8 bases unmatched. This CDR3 is built from 15 residues. The germline V gene encodes CDR1 MGHRA and CDR2 YSYEKL.

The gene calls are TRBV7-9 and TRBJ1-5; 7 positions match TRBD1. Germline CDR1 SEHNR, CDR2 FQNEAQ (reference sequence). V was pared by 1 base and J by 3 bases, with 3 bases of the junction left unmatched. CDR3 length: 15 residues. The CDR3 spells CASSLGGGLNQPQHF. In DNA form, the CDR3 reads TGTGCCAGCAGCTTAGGAGGGGGCCTCAATCAGCCCCAGCATTTT.

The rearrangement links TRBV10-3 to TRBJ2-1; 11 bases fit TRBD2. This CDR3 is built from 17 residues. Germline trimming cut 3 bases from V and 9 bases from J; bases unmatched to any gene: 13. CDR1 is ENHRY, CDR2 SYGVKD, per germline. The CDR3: CAISDPTSGNRRGEQFF. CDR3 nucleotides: TGTGCCATCAGTGACCCGACTAGCGGGAATCGGAGGGGTGAGCAGTTCTTC.

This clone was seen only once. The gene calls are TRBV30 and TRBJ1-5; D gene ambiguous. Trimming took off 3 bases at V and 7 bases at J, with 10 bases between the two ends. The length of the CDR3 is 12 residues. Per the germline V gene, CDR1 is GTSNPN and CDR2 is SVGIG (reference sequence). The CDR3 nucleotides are TGTGCCTGGAGCCGGGGAGACCAGCCCCAGCATTTT. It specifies CAWSRGDQPQHF.

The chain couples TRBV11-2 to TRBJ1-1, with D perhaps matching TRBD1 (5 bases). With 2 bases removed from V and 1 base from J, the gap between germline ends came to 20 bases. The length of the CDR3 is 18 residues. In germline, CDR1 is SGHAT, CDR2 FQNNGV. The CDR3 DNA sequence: TGTGCCAGCAGCTTAAGGGCAGGGTATGGATCGGGGAACACTGAAGCTTTCTTT. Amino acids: CASSLRAGYGSGNTEAFF.

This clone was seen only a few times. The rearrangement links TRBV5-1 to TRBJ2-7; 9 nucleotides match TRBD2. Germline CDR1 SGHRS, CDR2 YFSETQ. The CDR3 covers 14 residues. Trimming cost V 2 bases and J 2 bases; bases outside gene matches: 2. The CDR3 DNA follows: TGCGCCAGCAGCTTAGGGACTAGCACCTACGAGCAGTACTTC. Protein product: CASSLGTSTYEQYF. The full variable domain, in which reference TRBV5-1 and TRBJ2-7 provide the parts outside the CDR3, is KAGVTQTPRYLIKTRGQQVTLSCSPISGHRSVSWYQQTPGQGLQFLFEYFSETQRNKGNFPGRFSGRQFSNSRSEMNVSTLELGDSALYLCASSLGTSTYEQYFGPGTRLTVT.

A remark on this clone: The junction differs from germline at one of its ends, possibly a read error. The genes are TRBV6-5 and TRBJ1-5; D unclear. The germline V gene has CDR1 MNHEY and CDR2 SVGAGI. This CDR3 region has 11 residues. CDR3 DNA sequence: TGCCTACCCCTTAGCAATCAGCCCCAGCATTTT. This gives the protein CLPLSNQPQHF.

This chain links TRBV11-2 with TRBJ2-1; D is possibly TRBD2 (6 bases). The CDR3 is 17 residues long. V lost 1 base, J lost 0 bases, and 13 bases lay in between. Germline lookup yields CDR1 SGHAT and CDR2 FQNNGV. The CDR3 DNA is TGTGCCAGCAGCTTAGGCGGGATCGCCAGCTCCTACAATGAGCAGTTCTTC. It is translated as CASSLGGIASSYNEQFF.

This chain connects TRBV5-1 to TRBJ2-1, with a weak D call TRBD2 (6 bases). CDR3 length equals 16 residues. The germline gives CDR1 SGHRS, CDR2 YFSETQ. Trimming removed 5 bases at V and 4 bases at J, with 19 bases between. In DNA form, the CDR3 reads TGCGCCAGCAGTCCCTCCCCGACTAGTTGGTACAATGAGCAGTTCTTC. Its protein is CASSPSPTSWYNEQFF.